Listed here are 3 T cell receptor beta chains from one sample, sequenced in a study of T cell responses to AZD1222 COVID-19 vaccine. Clones were sequenced by immunoSEQ multiplex PCR, and TCRdb holds only the in-frame ones, with some missing. The sample contains about 120,000 clones, about 88% of which appear only once. The sample consisted of peripheral blood, taken 28 days after the second AZD1222 dose. Receptor source: an adult who received the AZD1222 COVID-19 vaccine.

This chain joins TRBV7-9 and TRBJ1-6; no reliable D call. Germline loops: CDR1 SEHNR, CDR2 FQNEAQ (reference sequence). V lost 2 bases and J 8 bases, leaving 13 bases between the germline ends. The CDR3 length is 15 residues. The CDR3: CASSLSAGGHSPLHF. The CDR3 DNA reads TGTGCCAGCAGCTTATCGGCAGGTGGGCATTCACCCCTCCACTTT.

The V call is TRBV28, the J call TRBJ1-4, with 7 positions matching TRBD1. CDR1 MDHEN and CDR2 SYDVKM come from the germline V gene. Trimming at V came to 6 bases and at J to 7 bases, leaving 11 bases not matched to a gene. The CDR3 is 15 amino acids. CDR3 DNA sequence: TGTGCCAGCAGATACCAGGGGGGGCGAATTGAAAAACTGTTTTTT. This gives the protein CASRYQGGRIEKLFF.

The chain is built from TRBV6-7 and TRBJ2-1; the D gene is possibly TRBD1 (5 bases). TRBV6-7 belongs to the ORF category, with a function that is uncertain. V lost 0 bases and J 0 bases, leaving 27 bases between the germline ends. The CDR3 sequence is 22 residues long. The CDR3 spells CASSYSKGVEAGWPISYNEQFF. DNA for the CDR3: TGTGCCAGCAGTTACTCGAAAGGGGTAGAGGCAGGGTGGCCGATCTCCTACAATGAGCAGTTCTTC.